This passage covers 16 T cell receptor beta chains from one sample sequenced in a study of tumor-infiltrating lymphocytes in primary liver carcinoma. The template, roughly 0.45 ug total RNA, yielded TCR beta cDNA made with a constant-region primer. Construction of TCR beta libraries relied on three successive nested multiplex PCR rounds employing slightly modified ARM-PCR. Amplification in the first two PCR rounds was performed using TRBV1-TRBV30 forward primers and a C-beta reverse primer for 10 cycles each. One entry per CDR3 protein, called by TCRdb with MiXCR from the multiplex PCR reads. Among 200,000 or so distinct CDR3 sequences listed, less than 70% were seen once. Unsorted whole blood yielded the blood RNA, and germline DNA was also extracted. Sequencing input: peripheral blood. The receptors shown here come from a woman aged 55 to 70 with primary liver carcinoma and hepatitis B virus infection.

The CDR3 DNA reads TGTGCCAGCAGCTCAGACCAAGGGGGATGGGACATTCAGTACTTC. Protein: CASSSDQGGWDIQYF. The chain recombines TRBV7-9 with TRBJ2-4; possible D gene TRBD1, 6 bases. CDR1 SEHNR and CDR2 FQNEAQ come from the germline V gene (reference sequence). This CDR3 has 15 residues. V was trimmed by 4 bases and J by 8 bases, leaving 18 bases between them.

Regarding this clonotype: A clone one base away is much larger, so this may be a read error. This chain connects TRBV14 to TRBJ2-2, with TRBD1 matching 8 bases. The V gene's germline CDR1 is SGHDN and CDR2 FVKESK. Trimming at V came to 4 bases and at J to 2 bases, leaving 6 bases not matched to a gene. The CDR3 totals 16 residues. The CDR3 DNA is TGTGCCAGCAGCCTCTGGACAGGGATTAACACCGGGGAGCTGTTTTTT. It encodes CASSLWTGINTGELFF.

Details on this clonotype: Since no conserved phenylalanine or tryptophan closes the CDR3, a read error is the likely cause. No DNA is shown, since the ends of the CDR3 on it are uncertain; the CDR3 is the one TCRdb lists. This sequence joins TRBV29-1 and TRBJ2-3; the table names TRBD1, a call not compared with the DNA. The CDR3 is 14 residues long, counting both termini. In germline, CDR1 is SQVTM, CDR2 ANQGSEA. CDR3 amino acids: CGLGVGGSTDTRYL.

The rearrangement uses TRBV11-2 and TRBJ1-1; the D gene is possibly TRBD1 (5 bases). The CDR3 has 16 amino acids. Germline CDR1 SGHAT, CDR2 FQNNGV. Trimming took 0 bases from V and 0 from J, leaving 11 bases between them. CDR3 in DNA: TGTGCCAGCAGCTTAGATCTTTGGGGCATGAACACTGAAGCTTTCTTT. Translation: CASSLDLWGMNTEAFF.

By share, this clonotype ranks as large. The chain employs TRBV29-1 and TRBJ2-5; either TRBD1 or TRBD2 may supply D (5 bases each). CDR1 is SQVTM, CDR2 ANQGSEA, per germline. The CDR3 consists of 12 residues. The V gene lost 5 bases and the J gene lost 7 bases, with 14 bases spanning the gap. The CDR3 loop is CSVFRDHGTQYF. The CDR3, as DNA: TGCAGCGTTTTCCGGGACCATGGGACCCAGTACTTC.

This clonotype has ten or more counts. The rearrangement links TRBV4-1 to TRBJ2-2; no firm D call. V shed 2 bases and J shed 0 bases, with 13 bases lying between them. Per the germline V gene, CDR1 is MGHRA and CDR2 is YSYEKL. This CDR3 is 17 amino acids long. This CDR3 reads CASSQNQVPSNTGELFF. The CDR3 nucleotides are TGCGCCAGCAGCCAAAACCAAGTCCCCTCGAACACCGGGGAGCTGTTTTTT.

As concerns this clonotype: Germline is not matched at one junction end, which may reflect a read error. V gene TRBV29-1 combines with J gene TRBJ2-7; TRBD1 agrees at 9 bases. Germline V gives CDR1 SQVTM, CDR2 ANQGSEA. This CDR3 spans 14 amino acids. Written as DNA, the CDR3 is TGCAACGTTGACTCGACAGGGGGTCCCTACGAGCAATACTTC. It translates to CNVDSTGGPYEQYF.

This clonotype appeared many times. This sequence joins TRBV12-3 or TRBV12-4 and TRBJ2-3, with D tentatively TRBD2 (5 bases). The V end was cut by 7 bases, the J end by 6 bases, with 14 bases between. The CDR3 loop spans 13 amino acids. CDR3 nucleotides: TGTGCCAGCACTTTGGGGAGATCGGATACGCAGTATTTT. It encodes CASTLGRSDTQYF.

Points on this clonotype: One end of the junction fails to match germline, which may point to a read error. The CDR3 DNA is TGTGCCAGCAGCCCGAACTGGCAGTGCAACTCCTACGAGCGGTACTTC. Protein: CASSPNWQCNSYERYF. This rearrangement joins TRBV11-3 to TRBJ2-7; D gene uncertain. Per germline, CDR1 SGHNT and CDR2 YENEEA. CDR3 length: 16 residues.

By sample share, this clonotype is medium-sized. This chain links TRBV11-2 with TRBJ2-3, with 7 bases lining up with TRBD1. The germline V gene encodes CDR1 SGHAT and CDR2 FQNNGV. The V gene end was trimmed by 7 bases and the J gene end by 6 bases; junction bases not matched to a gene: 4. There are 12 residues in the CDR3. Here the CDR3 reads CASTTGADTQYF. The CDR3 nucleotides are TGTGCCAGCACTACAGGGGCCGATACGCAGTATTTT.

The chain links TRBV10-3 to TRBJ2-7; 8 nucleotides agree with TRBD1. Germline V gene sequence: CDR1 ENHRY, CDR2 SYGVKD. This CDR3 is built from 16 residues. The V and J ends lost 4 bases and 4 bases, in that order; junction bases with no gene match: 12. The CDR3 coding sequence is TGTGCCATCAGTGCCACGGGGACAGGAGGTAGTTACGAGCAGTACTTC. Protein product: CAISATGTGGSYEQYF.

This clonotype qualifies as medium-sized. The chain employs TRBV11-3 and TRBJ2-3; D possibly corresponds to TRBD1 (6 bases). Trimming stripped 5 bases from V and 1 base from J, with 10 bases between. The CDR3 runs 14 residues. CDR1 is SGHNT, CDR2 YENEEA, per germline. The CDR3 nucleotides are TGTGCCAGCAGCCATCGGACAGGCACAGATACGCAGTATTTT. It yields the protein CASSHRTGTDTQYF.

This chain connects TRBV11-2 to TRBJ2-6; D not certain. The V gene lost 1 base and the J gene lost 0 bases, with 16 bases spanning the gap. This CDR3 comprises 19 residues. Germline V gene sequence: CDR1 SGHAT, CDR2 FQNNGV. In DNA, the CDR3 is TGTGCCAGCAGCTTAGTTAGTCATCCGATAACCTCTGGGGCCAACGTCCTGACTTTC. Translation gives CASSLVSHPITSGANVLTF.

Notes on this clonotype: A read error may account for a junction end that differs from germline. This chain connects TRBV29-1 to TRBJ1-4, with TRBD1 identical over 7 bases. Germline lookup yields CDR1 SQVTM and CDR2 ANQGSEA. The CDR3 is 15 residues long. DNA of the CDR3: TGCAACGTTGATGCCCCTCGGGACAGTACGACGAAACTGTTTTTT. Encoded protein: CNVDAPRDSTTKLFF.

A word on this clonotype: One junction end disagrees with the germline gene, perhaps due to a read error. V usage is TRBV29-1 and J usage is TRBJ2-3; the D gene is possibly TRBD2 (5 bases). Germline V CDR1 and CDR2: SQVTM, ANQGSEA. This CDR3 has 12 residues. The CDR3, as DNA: TGCAGCGCGACAACAGTGGGAGATACGCGGTATTTT. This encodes CSATTVGDTRYF.

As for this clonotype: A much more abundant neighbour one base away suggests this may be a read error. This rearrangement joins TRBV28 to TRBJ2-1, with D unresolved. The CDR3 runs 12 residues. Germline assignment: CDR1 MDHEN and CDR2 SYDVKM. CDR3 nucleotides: TGTGCCACCAGTTCCCACTACAATGAGCAGTTCTTC. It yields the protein CATSSHYNEQFF.